Described below is a single T cell receptor beta chain sequence and its context. Its specificity is unknown. Mismatch with germline at one junction end may stem from a read error. The CDR3 contains 12 residues. From germline, CDR1 is SGHTA and CDR2 FQGNSA. The sample is drawn from a study of cytomegalovirus exposure and HLA in healthy donors. Overall study results and limits: TCR beta chains numbering under 200 were designated cytomegalovirus-associated. Later on, analysis showed that most CMV-associated TCR beta chains appeared to be HLA-restricted. A previous analysis found most TCR beta V segments productive roughly 90% or roughly 30% of the time. After further analysis at a later stage, 16,951 TCR beta sequences were associated with HLA alleles at 0.05 false discovery rate.

Vbeta (60) and Jbeta (13) primers were used in the PCR. The repertoire was sequenced with immunoSEQ multiplex PCR; TCRdb's copy has only in-frame clones and lacks some. The table shows approximately 76,000 clones, with around 79% occurring only once. The sample consisted of PBMCs. V and J are TRBV7-2 and TRBJ2-3; TRBD2 aligns across 7 bases. The receptor was derived from a man aged 30-40 years in good health and CMV-seronegative. For the CDR3, the DNA is TGTGCCAGCAGCGCCGACTCCGAGACTAGCTCTTTT. This translates into CASSADSETSSF.